A selection of T cell receptor beta chains follows, all from one sample in a study of Graves' ophthalmopathy and Graves' hyperthyroidism. MiXCR was run by TCRdb on the multiplex PCR reads, yielding one entry per CDR3 protein. The table records around 1,200,000 distinct CDR3 sequences, roughly two fifths of them present only once. The sequenced material came from peripheral blood or thyroid tissue (not recorded which). The source is an adult man with Graves' hyperthyroidism. Each CDR3 is given with its conserved first and last residue. A D gene is named only where the DNA matches it firmly. For some rows the clone size is stated as once, few or many, or as a class when expanded; others skip it.

V	J	D	size	DNA	CDR3
TRBV14	TRBJ2-2	NA	many	TGTGCCAGCAGCCAAGATTTAGGAACCGGGGAGCTGTTTTTT	CASSQDLGTGELFF
TRBV5-8	TRBJ2-5	NA	few	TGTGCCAGCAGCTTGGCCCTGAACCCCCAAGAGACCCAGTACTTC	CASSLALNPQETQYF
TRBV15	TRBJ1-1	NA	many	TGTGCCACCAGCAAAGACGGATCCACTGAAGCTTTCTTT	CATSKDGSTEAFF
TRBV6-1	TRBJ1-1	NA	many	TGTGCCAGCAGTGCTTTACCGCTGAACACTGAAGCTTTCTTT	CASSALPLNTEAFF
TRBV20-1	TRBJ2-5	TRBD2	NA	TGCAGTGCTATCGGGACTAGCGGGAGGCCACTCCAAGAGACCCAGTACTTC	CSAIGTSGRPLQETQYF
TRBV7-9	TRBJ1-1	NA	NA	TGTGCCAGCAGCTCCAGGATAGCGGGCACTGAAGCTTTCTTT	CASSSRIAGTEAFF
TRBV10-3	TRBJ2-7	TRBD2	few	TGTGCCATCAGTAGGTCTAGCGGATACGAGCAGTACTTC	CAISRSSGYEQYF
TRBV20-1	TRBJ1-4	NA	NA	TGCAGTGCTAGTCTGGGGGCAACTAATGAAAAACTGTTTTTT	CSASLGATNEKLFF
TRBV19	TRBJ1-6	TRBD1	NA	TGTGCCAGTAGGGTGACAGGGATGAGTTCACCCCTCCACTTT	CASRVTGMSSPLHF
TRBV20-1	TRBJ1-5	NA	NA	TGCAGTGCTAGAGGGACGGTCTCACGCAATCAGCCCCAGCATTTT	CSARGTVSRNQPQHF
TRBV6-5	TRBJ1-2	NA	few	TGTGCCAGCAGTGCCCCCGGGACATTTTACGGCTACACCTTC	CASSAPGTFYGYTF
TRBV25-1	TRBJ2-5	NA	once	TGTGCCAGCAGTATCGGGGGAAACACCCAAGAGACCCAGTACTTC	CASSIGGNTQETQYF
TRBV6-5	TRBJ1-4	TRBD1	many	TGTGCCAGCACTCAAACCGGGACAGGGGAGGAAAAACTGTTTTTT	CASTQTGTGEEKLFF
TRBV10-3	TRBJ1-5	TRBD1	NA	TGTGCCAGCAGTAGTGGACAGGCGAACAATCAGCCCCAGCATTTT	CASSSGQANNQPQHF
TRBV11-1	TRBJ2-7	NA	once	TGTGCCAGCAGCCAAGTGGGGAGTGGAAAGACCTACGAGCAGTACTTC	CASSQVGSGKTYEQYF